The 21 T cell receptor beta chains given below trace back to one sample, sequenced in a study of Ad26.COV2.S vaccination and SARS-CoV-2 variants. Treatment described: 15 to 20 received Ad26.COV2.S at low or high dose, single or two shots; 5 received placebo; per-sample allocation not given. Vaccine and placebo recipients were sampled on day 63 after the first injection. Produced via immunoSEQ multiplex PCR; TCRdb's table is partial and in-frame only. The data show about 350,000 clones, roughly 84% seen once. Sequencing was performed on peripheral blood, taken in a trial of Ad26.COV2.S vaccine versus placebo. Receptors were obtained from a person aged 18-60 years who received the Ad26.COV2.S COVID-19 vaccine or a placebo.

In this sample, this clone turned up once. The chain couples TRBV29-1 to TRBJ1-1, with 7 bases matching TRBD1. This CDR3 has 14 residues. Germline CDR1 SQVTM, CDR2 ANQGSEA. The CDR3 sequence is CSALPRQGDAEAFF. The CDR3 DNA sequence: TGCAGTGCTCTGCCCAGACAGGGCGACGCTGAAGCTTTCTTT.

The rearrangement links TRBV19 to TRBJ2-1, with 14 bases matching TRBD2. Germline trimming cut 6 bases from V and 8 bases from J; bases unmatched to any gene: 3. Germline loops: CDR1 LNHDA, CDR2 SQIVND (reference sequence). CDR3 length: 14 residues. CDR3 protein: CASRTSGGAYEQFF. CDR3 DNA: TGTGCCAGTAGGACTAGCGGGGGGGCCTATGAGCAGTTCTTC.

This clone was observed a handful of times. The rearrangement joins TRBV4-2 to TRBJ2-5; D may correspond to TRBD1 or TRBD2 (7 bases each). This CDR3 is built from 16 residues. The germline V and J ends were trimmed by 4 bases and 4 bases, with 19 bases remaining between them. Germline lookup yields CDR1 LGHNA and CDR2 YNFKEQ. The CDR3 DNA sequence: TGTGCCAGCAGCCCCCAGGGCAGGGGGGGCGTAGAGACCCAGTACTTC. Encoded protein: CASSPQGRGGVETQYF.

V and J are TRBV7-8 and TRBJ2-1, with TRBD1 as a possible D gene (5 bases). V was trimmed by 1 base and J by 0 bases, leaving 10 bases between them. CDR3 size: 16 residues. The germline V gene encodes CDR1 SGHVS and CDR2 FQNEAQ. CDR3 sequence (DNA): TGTGCCAGCAGCTTAGGGCGTCAGGGCTCCTACAATGAGCAGTTCTTC. As protein: CASSLGRQGSYNEQFF.

This sequence joins TRBV19 and TRBJ1-1; D is possibly TRBD1 (5 bases). The CDR3 is made up of 14 amino acids. Germline V gives CDR1 LNHDA, CDR2 SQIVND (reference sequence). V was pared by 7 bases and J by 10 bases, with 22 bases between. The DNA for the CDR3 is TGTGCCAGTACCCCACCTGGCAGGGCCCTGGGAGCTTTCTTT. This translates into CASTPPGRALGAFF.

V gene TRBV14 combines with J gene TRBJ2-7, with D maybe TRBD2 (5 bases). The CDR3 is 16 residues long. The ends were cut back, 1 base at V and 0 bases at J, with 13 bases in the middle. CDR1 and CDR2 (germline): SGHDN, FVKESK. The CDR3 loop reads CASSQGTGIISYEQYF. The CDR3 coding sequence is TGTGCCAGCAGCCAAGGAACGGGGATAATCTCCTACGAGCAGTACTTC.

The V and J genes are TRBV18 and TRBJ2-7; no clear D. In germline, CDR1 is KGHSH, CDR2 LQKENI. Trimming left V 2 bases short and J 3 bases short, with 8 bases between. The CDR3 spans 13 residues. CDR3: CASSPIKSYEQYF. The CDR3 DNA follows: TGTGCCAGCTCACCAATAAAAAGCTACGAGCAGTACTTC.

The genes are TRBV4-2 and TRBJ2-7, with 9 bases aligning to TRBD1. The CDR3 is made up of 15 amino acids. Germline-derived CDR1 and CDR2 are LGHNA and YNFKEQ. With 0 bases clipped from V and 1 base from J, the junction kept 1 base outside the gene matches. The CDR3 loop is CASSQEQGASYEQYF. CDR3 nucleotide sequence: TGTGCCAGCAGCCAAGAACAGGGGGCGTCCTACGAGCAGTACTTC.

The rearrangement joins TRBV29-1 to TRBJ2-2, with D maybe TRBD1 (5 bases). Germline V lookup: CDR1 SQVTM, CDR2 ANQGSEA. The CDR3 runs to 12 residues. Deletions cut 0 bases from V and 10 bases from J, with 9 bases between. In nucleotides, the CDR3 is TGCAGCGTTGAAGAAGGGGTGGAGGAGCTGTTTTTT. Its translation is CSVEEGVEELFF.

The J gene is TRBJ1-2, the V gene TRBV2; TRBD1 matches at 7 bases. This CDR3 contains 13 residues. Germline V lookup: CDR1 SNHLY, CDR2 FYNNEI. Trimming removed 8 bases from V and 12 bases from J; junction bases left unmatched: 15. DNA for the CDR3: TGTGCCAGCGGGACGACAGGGTCCAGGGGCGACACCTTC. As protein: CASGTTGSRGDTF.

Points on this clone: The identical CDR3 is also encoded by other nucleotide sequences in the sample. This rearrangement joins TRBV2 to TRBJ2-5; 7 bases fit TRBD1. This CDR3 contains 14 residues. Germline V gene lookup returns CDR1 SNHLY and CDR2 FYNNEI. The ends lost 5 bases at V and 1 base at J; junction bases unmatched: 4. For the CDR3, the DNA is TGTGCCAGCAGTTCGGGACAGCTCCAAGAGACCCAGTACTTC. Translating it yields CASSSGQLQETQYF.

J is TRBJ1-1 and V is TRBV5-1; D perhaps matches TRBD1 (6 bases). V lost 0 bases and J 5 bases, leaving 11 bases between the germline ends. Germline CDR1 is SGHRS and CDR2 is YFSETQ. CDR3 size: 14 residues. The CDR3 DNA sequence: TGCGCCAGCAGCTTGGAGGCAGGGGAGACTGAAGCTTTCTTT. Amino acid sequence: CASSLEAGETEAFF.

The CDR3 DNA follows: TGTGCCAGCAGTGAAACCTACGGAACCGAGGGGCAGTTCTTC. Its translation is CASSETYGTEGQFF. This sequence joins TRBV2 and TRBJ2-1, with D tentatively TRBD2 (5 bases). This CDR3 has 14 residues. CDR1 and CDR2 (germline): SNHLY, FYNNEI. V was shortened by 2 bases and J by 12 bases, with 17 bases between the two germline ends.

The rearrangement joins TRBV3-1 (or the pseudogene TRBV3-2) to TRBJ2-3; no clear D. This CDR3 region has 14 residues. Germline loops: CDR1 LGHDT, CDR2 YNNKEL (reference sequence). With 4 bases removed from V and 4 bases from J, the gap between germline ends came to 12 bases. This chain's CDR3 is CASSRPARPDTQYF. CDR3 coding DNA: TGTGCCAGCAGCCGCCCCGCAAGGCCAGATACGCAGTATTTT.

CDR3 in DNA: TGTGCCAGCAGCTTAGTCGGGCGGGCCCAAGAGACCCAGTACTTC. Its translation is CASSLVGRAQETQYF. The gene calls are TRBV7-9 and TRBJ2-5, with D perhaps TRBD2 (5 bases). CDR3 length: 15 amino acids. V gave up 1 base and J gave up 1 base, with 10 bases separating them. Germline lookup yields CDR1 SEHNR and CDR2 FQNEAQ (reference sequence).

The gene calls are TRBV10-3 and TRBJ1-6, with D perhaps TRBD1 (5 bases). The germline V gene encodes CDR1 ENHRY and CDR2 SYGVKD. This CDR3 is built from 14 residues. Trimming removed 7 bases from V and 8 bases from J, with 15 bases in between. The CDR3 is CAIKRGALDSPLHF. The CDR3 DNA reads TGTGCCATCAAACGCGGGGCGCTTGATTCACCCCTCCACTTT.

This clone was recorded only once. This chain connects TRBV19 to TRBJ2-7; 11 bases match TRBD1. Germline CDR1 reads LNHDA; CDR2 reads SQIVND (reference sequence). The junction had 10 bases not matched to a gene; V was cut back by 6 bases and J by 6 bases. This CDR3 has 15 residues. In DNA form, the CDR3 reads TGTGCCAGTAGCCAGGGACAGGGGGTCGGTAGCGAGCAGTACTTC. Translating it yields CASSQGQGVGSEQYF.

This chain links TRBV6-5 with TRBJ2-2; 8 bases map to TRBD2. This CDR3 spans 15 amino acids. Germline V gene lookup returns CDR1 MNHEY and CDR2 SVGAGI. J was trimmed by 4 bases and V by 10 bases; bases with no gene match: 11. The CDR3 nucleotides are TGTGCCACCCTGAGCGGGGGACTAACCACCGGGGAGCTGTTTTTT. Its protein product is CATLSGGLTTGELFF.

In DNA, the CDR3 is TGCGCCAGCAGCCAAGAGCCGTTATCCTACGAGCAGTACTTC. As protein: CASSQEPLSYEQYF. This rearrangement joins TRBV4-1 to TRBJ2-7, with D unresolved. The germline gives CDR1 MGHRA, CDR2 YSYEKL. The V end was cut by 0 bases, the J end by 1 base, with 7 bases between. The CDR3 runs 14 residues.

This chain uses TRBV5-6 with TRBJ1-2; D might be TRBD1 (5 bases). Trimming removed 4 bases at V and 5 bases at J, with 18 bases between. Germline-derived CDR1 and CDR2 are SGHDT and YYEEEE. This CDR3 is built from 15 residues. CDR3 sequence reads: CASSAVGGRGYGYTF. Written as DNA, the CDR3 is TGTGCCAGCAGCGCCGTAGGAGGCCGGGGGTATGGCTACACCTTC.

The rearrangement uses TRBV10-3 and TRBJ2-2; D is unresolved. V was cut by 8 bases and J by 4 bases, with 8 bases left in between. This CDR3 comprises 12 residues. Germline CDR1 is ENHRY and CDR2 is SYGVKD. The CDR3 bases are TGTGCCATCGGGTGGGGCACCGGGGAGCTGTTTTTT. Its translation: CAIGWGTGELFF.